This is a list of T cell receptor beta chains from one sample in a study of T cell repertoires in cytomegalovirus infection. TCRdb processed the reads anew with MiXCR; each CDR3 protein has one entry. The sample lists hundreds of thousands of distinct CDR3 sequences; less than 40% were seen once. Sequencing was performed on PBMCs. All receptors derive from a human donor in good health (CMV status not recorded). Some clones in this sample may be carry-over from other donors' samples. Both conserved end residues are part of each CDR3. D genes are given only for firm matches. Clone size is shown for a subset of rows, as once, few, many or a class of expanded clone.

CDR3aa: CASSYRSYNEQFF
CDR3nt: TGTGCCAGCAGCTACCGGAGCTACAATGAGCAGTTCTTC
j_gene: TRBJ2-1
d_gene: NA
abundance: few
v_gene: TRBV7-8

CDR3aa: CAIRKKDNYGYTF
CDR3nt: TGTGCCATCAGGAAAAAGGACAACTATGGCTACACCTTC
j_gene: TRBJ1-2
d_gene: NA
abundance: few
v_gene: TRBV10-3

CDR3aa: CASRGTSNTGELFF
CDR3nt: TGTGCCAGCAGAGGGACCTCGAACACCGGGGAGCTGTTTTTT
j_gene: TRBJ2-2
d_gene: NA
abundance: NA
v_gene: TRBV7-2

CDR3aa: CASSIGLAGFGGELFF
CDR3nt: TGTGCCAGTAGTATAGGACTAGCGGGTTTTGGCGGGGAGCTGTTTTTT
j_gene: TRBJ2-2
d_gene: TRBD2
abundance: NA
v_gene: TRBV19

CDR3aa: CSATPGLAGIHTQYF
CDR3nt: TGCAGTGCGACCCCGGGACTAGCGGGAATCCATACGCAGTATTTT
j_gene: TRBJ2-3
d_gene: TRBD2
abundance: NA
v_gene: TRBV20-1

CDR3aa: CASGTQETQYF
CDR3nt: TGTGCCAGCGGCACTCAAGAGACCCAGTACTTC
j_gene: TRBJ2-5
d_gene: NA
abundance: many
v_gene: TRBV28

CDR3aa: CASSLQGAPNEKLFF
CDR3nt: TGTGCCAGCAGTTTACAGGGGGCACCTAATGAAAAACTGTTTTTT
j_gene: TRBJ1-4
d_gene: TRBD1
abundance: few
v_gene: TRBV6-8

CDR3aa: CASSELWRSGSSNQPQHF
CDR3nt: TGTGCCAGCAGCGAATTGTGGCGGTCGGGGTCAAGCAATCAGCCCCAGCATTTT
j_gene: TRBJ1-5
d_gene: NA
abundance: few
v_gene: TRBV5-8

CDR3aa: CASNVATGELFF
CDR3nt: TGTGCCAGTAACGTGGCAACCGGGGAGCTGTTTTTT
j_gene: TRBJ2-2
d_gene: NA
abundance: NA
v_gene: TRBV19

CDR3aa: CASSWIAGSYEQYF
CDR3nt: TGTGCCAGCAGCTGGATAGCGGGAAGCTACGAGCAGTACTTC
j_gene: TRBJ2-7
d_gene: TRBD2
abundance: NA
v_gene: TRBV7-9

CDR3aa: CASRPRGATEAFF
CDR3nt: TGTGCCAGCAGGCCGCGGGGCGCGACTGAAGCTTTCTTT
j_gene: TRBJ1-1
d_gene: NA
abundance: NA
v_gene: TRBV12-3/TRBV12-4

CDR3aa: CASRGAGSTDTQYF
CDR3nt: TGTGCCAGCAGGGGAGCGGGGAGCACAGATACGCAGTATTTT
j_gene: TRBJ2-3
d_gene: TRBD2
abundance: NA
v_gene: TRBV12-3/TRBV12-4

CDR3aa: CASSPGLGTEPYEQYF
CDR3nt: TGTGCCAGCAGTCCCGGACTCGGGACAGAACCCTACGAGCAGTACTTC
j_gene: TRBJ2-7
d_gene: TRBD1
abundance: NA
v_gene: TRBV12-3/TRBV12-4

CDR3aa: CASIVGTSGRALHNEQFF
CDR3nt: TGTGCCAGTATCGTGGGGACTAGCGGGAGGGCCCTCCACAATGAGCAGTTCTTC
j_gene: TRBJ2-1
d_gene: TRBD2
abundance: NA
v_gene: TRBV19

CDR3aa: CASSATSGVGKQYF
CDR3nt: TGTGCCAGCAGCGCGACTAGCGGGGTGGGTAAGCAGTATTTT
j_gene: TRBJ2-3
d_gene: TRBD2
abundance: few
v_gene: TRBV7-3

CDR3aa: CATSARDVLYEQYF
CDR3nt: TGTGCCACCAGTGCTCGGGACGTCCTCTACGAGCAGTACTTC
j_gene: TRBJ2-7
d_gene: NA
abundance: once
v_gene: TRBV24-1

CDR3aa: CASSGTGGGKPQHF
CDR3nt: TGTGCCAGCAGTGGAACAGGGGGCGGGAAGCCCCAGCATTTT
j_gene: TRBJ1-5
d_gene: TRBD1
abundance: NA
v_gene: TRBV25-1

CDR3aa: CASSEWAGEGTDTQYF
CDR3nt: TGTGCCAGCAGTGAATGGGCAGGGGAGGGGACAGATACGCAGTATTTT
j_gene: TRBJ2-3
d_gene: NA
abundance: few
v_gene: TRBV6-1

CDR3aa: CASSLDGARFISSGNSIYF
CDR3nt: TGTGCCAGCAGCTTAGATGGCGCCAGGTTTATTTCGTCTGGAAACTCCATATATTTT
j_gene: TRBJ1-3
d_gene: NA
abundance: once
v_gene: TRBV7-2

CDR3aa: CASKFNRDEKLFF
CDR3nt: TGTGCCAGCAAATTCAACAGGGACGAAAAACTGTTTTTT
j_gene: TRBJ1-4
d_gene: NA
abundance: NA
v_gene: TRBV12-3/TRBV12-4

CDR3aa: CASSAITRFREQYF
CDR3nt: TGTGCCAGCAGCGCTATTACTCGCTTCCGGGAGCAGTACTTC
j_gene: TRBJ2-7
d_gene: NA
abundance: few
v_gene: TRBV2

CDR3aa: CASSPPGFTDGGLSPLHF
CDR3nt: TGTGCCAGCTCACCACCGGGGTTCACAGACGGCGGCTTATCACCCCTCCACTTT
j_gene: TRBJ1-6
d_gene: NA
abundance: NA
v_gene: TRBV18

CDR3aa: CASSQDGVRPSQHF
CDR3nt: TGTGCCAGCAGCCAGGACGGAGTCCGTCCGTCCCAGCATTTT
j_gene: TRBJ1-5
d_gene: NA
abundance: many
v_gene: TRBV7-8

CDR3aa: CSARALYNEQFF
CDR3nt: TGCAGTGCTAGAGCCCTCTACAATGAGCAGTTCTTC
j_gene: TRBJ2-1
d_gene: NA
abundance: few
v_gene: TRBV20-1

CDR3aa: CASSWRLAGVPTGELFF
CDR3nt: TGTGCCAGTAGTTGGCGACTAGCGGGAGTCCCCACCGGGGAGCTGTTTTTT
j_gene: TRBJ2-2
d_gene: TRBD2
abundance: NA
v_gene: TRBV19

CDR3aa: CASSLTQNGYTF
CDR3nt: TGTGCCAGCAGCTTAACCCAGAATGGCTACACCTTC
j_gene: TRBJ1-2
d_gene: NA
abundance: NA
v_gene: TRBV7-6

CDR3aa: CASSFDRGREQYF
CDR3nt: TGTGCCAGCAGTTTCGACAGGGGGCGGGAGCAGTACTTC
j_gene: TRBJ2-7
d_gene: TRBD1
abundance: NA
v_gene: TRBV12-3/TRBV12-4

CDR3aa: CASSTRALDEKLFF
CDR3nt: TGTGCCAGCAGTACCCGGGCCTTGGATGAAAAACTGTTTTTT
j_gene: TRBJ1-4
d_gene: NA
abundance: NA
v_gene: TRBV6-6

CDR3aa: CASSSGTDKNIQYF
CDR3nt: TGTGCCAGCAGTTCTGGGACAGACAAAAACATTCAGTACTTC
j_gene: TRBJ2-4
d_gene: TRBD1
abundance: few
v_gene: TRBV11-3

CDR3aa: CASSEATGADTEAFF
CDR3nt: TGTGCCAGCAGTGAAGCTACAGGGGCCGACACTGAAGCTTTCTTT
j_gene: TRBJ1-1
d_gene: TRBD1
abundance: NA
v_gene: TRBV6-1

CDR3aa: CASSPHLSRGYTF
CDR3nt: TGTGCCAGCAGCCCCCACCTGTCTCGAGGCTACACCTTC
j_gene: TRBJ1-2
d_gene: NA
abundance: NA
v_gene: TRBV6-5

CDR3aa: CASSPRGAVGQPQHF
CDR3nt: TGTGCCAGCAGCCCCCGGGGCGCGGTTGGTCAGCCCCAGCATTTT
j_gene: TRBJ1-5
d_gene: NA
abundance: NA
v_gene: TRBV12-3/TRBV12-4

CDR3aa: CASTRLANIQYF
CDR3nt: TGTGCCAGTACCCGACTAGCAAACATTCAGTACTTC
j_gene: TRBJ2-4
d_gene: TRBD2
abundance: NA
v_gene: TRBV19

CDR3aa: CASSPAHTDTQYF
CDR3nt: TGTGCCAGCAGTCCGGCCCACACAGATACGCAGTATTTT
j_gene: TRBJ2-3
d_gene: NA
abundance: NA
v_gene: TRBV28

CDR3aa: CASSNFAGGLGNTGELFF
CDR3nt: TGTGCCAGTAGTAATTTTGCGGGGGGGCTTGGGAACACCGGGGAGCTGTTTTTT
j_gene: TRBJ2-2
d_gene: TRBD2
abundance: few
v_gene: TRBV19

CDR3aa: CASSPTGHNEQFF
CDR3nt: TGTGCCAGCAGTCCTACCGGGCACAATGAGCAGTTCTTC
j_gene: TRBJ2-1
d_gene: NA
abundance: NA
v_gene: TRBV12-3/TRBV12-4

CDR3aa: CASSPRTGLRNQSGANVLTF
CDR3nt: TGTGCCAGCAGCCCCAGGACAGGGCTTCGGAATCAGTCTGGGGCCAACGTCCTGACTTTC
j_gene: TRBJ2-6
d_gene: TRBD1
abundance: NA
v_gene: TRBV11-2

CDR3aa: CSARDAVTGQVGEQYF
CDR3nt: TGCAGTGCTAGAGATGCAGTTACTGGCCAGGTCGGCGAGCAGTACTTC
j_gene: TRBJ2-7
d_gene: NA
abundance: NA
v_gene: TRBV20-1

CDR3aa: CASSQDDSYYNEQFF
CDR3nt: TGTGCCAGCAGCCAAGATGACTCGTACTACAATGAGCAGTTCTTC
j_gene: TRBJ2-1
d_gene: NA
abundance: NA
v_gene: TRBV3-1

CDR3aa: CASSFRGATYEQYF
CDR3nt: TGTGCCAGCAGTTTCCGAGGAGCGACCTACGAGCAGTACTTC
j_gene: TRBJ2-7
d_gene: NA
abundance: few
v_gene: TRBV12-3/TRBV12-4

CDR3aa: CASSTQTLYEQYF
CDR3nt: TGTGCCAGCAGCACCCAGACCCTCTACGAGCAGTACTTC
j_gene: TRBJ2-7
d_gene: NA
abundance: few
v_gene: TRBV7-2

CDR3aa: CASSRQGWWDIYNEQFF
CDR3nt: TGTGCCAGTAGTAGGCAAGGTTGGTGGGACATCTACAATGAGCAGTTCTTC
j_gene: TRBJ2-1
d_gene: NA
abundance: NA
v_gene: TRBV19

CDR3aa: CASSPEPGLAGTEQFF
CDR3nt: TGTGCCAGCAGCCCGGAACCGGGACTAGCGGGAACTGAGCAGTTCTTC
j_gene: TRBJ2-1
d_gene: TRBD2
abundance: NA
v_gene: TRBV9

CDR3aa: CASSGPSGNYEQYF
CDR3nt: TGTGCCAGCAGTGGACCTAGCGGGAACTACGAGCAGTACTTC
j_gene: TRBJ2-7
d_gene: TRBD2
abundance: NA
v_gene: TRBV6-1

CDR3aa: CASSFLTGGSGELFF
CDR3nt: TGTGCCAGCAGTTTCCTTACAGGGGGCAGCGGGGAGCTGTTTTTT
j_gene: TRBJ2-2
d_gene: TRBD1
abundance: NA
v_gene: TRBV28

CDR3aa: CASSIRPNTGELFF
CDR3nt: TGTGCCAGCTCCATACGGCCAAACACCGGGGAGCTGTTTTTT
j_gene: TRBJ2-2
d_gene: NA
abundance: few
v_gene: TRBV12-3/TRBV12-4

CDR3aa: CASSPTNNRQFNYGYTF
CDR3nt: TGTGCCAGCAGCCCGACGAATAACAGGCAATTCAACTATGGCTACACCTTC
j_gene: TRBJ1-2
d_gene: NA
abundance: few
v_gene: TRBV7-9

CDR3aa: CASSLGPFGTEAFF
CDR3nt: TGTGCCAGCAGTTTGGGCCCCTTTGGCACTGAAGCTTTCTTT
j_gene: TRBJ1-1
d_gene: NA
abundance: few
v_gene: TRBV28

CDR3aa: CATSTGTGKTEAFF
CDR3nt: TGTGCCACCAGCACCGGGACAGGGAAAACTGAAGCTTTCTTT
j_gene: TRBJ1-1
d_gene: TRBD1
abundance: few
v_gene: TRBV15

CDR3aa: CASRPETGGKETQYF
CDR3nt: TGTGCCAGCAGGCCTGAGACAGGGGGCAAAGAGACCCAGTACTTC
j_gene: TRBJ2-5
d_gene: TRBD1
abundance: few
v_gene: TRBV28

CDR3aa: CASSYSGGQGVYYGYTF
CDR3nt: TGTGCCAGCAGTTACTCGGGCGGACAGGGAGTATACTATGGCTACACCTTC
j_gene: TRBJ1-2
d_gene: TRBD1
abundance: many
v_gene: TRBV6-5

CDR3aa: CASTPTRGETEAFF
CDR3nt: TGTGCCAGCACCCCCACGAGAGGAGAGACTGAAGCTTTCTTT
j_gene: TRBJ1-1
d_gene: NA
abundance: NA
v_gene: TRBV6-6

CDR3aa: CASSQVGGYNEQFF
CDR3nt: TGCGCCAGCAGCCAAGTTGGCGGATACAATGAGCAGTTCTTC
j_gene: TRBJ2-1
d_gene: NA
abundance: NA
v_gene: TRBV4-1